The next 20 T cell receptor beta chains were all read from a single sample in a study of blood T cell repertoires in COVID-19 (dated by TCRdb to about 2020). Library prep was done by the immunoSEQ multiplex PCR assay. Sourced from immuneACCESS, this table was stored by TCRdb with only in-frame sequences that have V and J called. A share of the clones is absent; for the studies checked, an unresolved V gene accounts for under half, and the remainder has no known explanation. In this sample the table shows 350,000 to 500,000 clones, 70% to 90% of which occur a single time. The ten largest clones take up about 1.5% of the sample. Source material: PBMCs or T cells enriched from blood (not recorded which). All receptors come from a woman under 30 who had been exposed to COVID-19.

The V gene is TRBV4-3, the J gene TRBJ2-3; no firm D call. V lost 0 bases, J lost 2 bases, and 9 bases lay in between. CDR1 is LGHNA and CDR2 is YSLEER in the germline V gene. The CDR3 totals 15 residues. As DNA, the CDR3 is TGCGCCAGCAGCCAAGAGGGCCAGAACACAGATACGCAGTATTTT. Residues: CASSQEGQNTDTQYF.

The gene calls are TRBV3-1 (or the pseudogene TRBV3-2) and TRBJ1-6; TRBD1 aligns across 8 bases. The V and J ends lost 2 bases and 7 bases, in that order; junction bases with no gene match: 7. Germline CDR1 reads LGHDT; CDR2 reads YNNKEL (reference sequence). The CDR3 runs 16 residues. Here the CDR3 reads CASSQPAGGGNSPLHF. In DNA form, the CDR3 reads TGTGCCAGCAGCCAACCCGCAGGGGGCGGGAATTCACCCCTCCACTTT.

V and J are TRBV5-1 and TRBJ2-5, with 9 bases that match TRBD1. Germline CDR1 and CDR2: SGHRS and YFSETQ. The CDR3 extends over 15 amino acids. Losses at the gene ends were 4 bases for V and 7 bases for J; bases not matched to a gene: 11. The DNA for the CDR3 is TGCGCCAGCAGCCCTGGGGACAGGGACCTTGGGACCCAGTACTTC. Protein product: CASSPGDRDLGTQYF. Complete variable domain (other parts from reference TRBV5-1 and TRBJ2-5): KAGVTQTPRYLIKTRGQQVTLSCSPISGHRSVSWYQQTPGQGLQFLFEYFSETQRNKGNFPGRFSGRQFSNSRSEMNVSTLELGDSALYLCASSPGDRDLGTQYFGPGTRLLVL.

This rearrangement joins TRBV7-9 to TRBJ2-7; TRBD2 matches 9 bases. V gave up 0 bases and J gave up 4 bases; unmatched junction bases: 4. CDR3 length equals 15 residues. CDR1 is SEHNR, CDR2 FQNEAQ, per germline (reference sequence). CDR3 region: CASSLATSGSYEQYF. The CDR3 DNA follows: TGTGCCAGCAGCTTAGCCACTAGCGGGTCTTACGAGCAGTACTTC.

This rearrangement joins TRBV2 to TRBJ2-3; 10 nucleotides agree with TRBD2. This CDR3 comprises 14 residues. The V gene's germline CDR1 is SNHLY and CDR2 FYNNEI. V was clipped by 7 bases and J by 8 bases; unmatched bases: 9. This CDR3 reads CASKQRGGSATQYF. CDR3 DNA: TGTGCCAGCAAACAGCGGGGGGGATCTGCTACGCAGTATTTT.

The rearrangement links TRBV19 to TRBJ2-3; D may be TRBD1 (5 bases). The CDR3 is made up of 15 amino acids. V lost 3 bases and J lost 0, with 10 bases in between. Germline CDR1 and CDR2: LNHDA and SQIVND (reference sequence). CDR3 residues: CASSIDSPSTDTQYF. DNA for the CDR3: TGTGCCAGTAGTATTGACAGTCCTAGCACAGATACGCAGTATTTT.

As DNA, the CDR3 is TGTGCCAGCAGCCCACAGACAGGGCTGAACACTGAAGCTTTCTTT. Residues: CASSPQTGLNTEAFF. The chain joins TRBV7-2 to TRBJ1-1; 7 bases match TRBD1. Germline CDR1 reads SGHTA; CDR2 reads FQGNSA. With V trimmed by 5 bases and J by 0 bases, 6 bases remained unmatched. CDR3 length: 15 amino acids.

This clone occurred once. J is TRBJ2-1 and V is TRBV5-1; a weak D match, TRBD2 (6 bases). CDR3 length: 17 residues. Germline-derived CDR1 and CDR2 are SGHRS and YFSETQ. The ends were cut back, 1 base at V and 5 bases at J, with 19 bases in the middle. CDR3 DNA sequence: TGCGCCAGCAGCTTGTTTCGCGGGGCGGAAGATGACAATGAGCAGTTCTTC. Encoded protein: CASSLFRGAEDDNEQFF.

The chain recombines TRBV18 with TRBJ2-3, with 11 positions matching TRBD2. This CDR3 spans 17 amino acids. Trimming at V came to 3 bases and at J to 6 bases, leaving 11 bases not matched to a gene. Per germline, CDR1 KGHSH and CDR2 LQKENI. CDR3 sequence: CASSPILAGGRWDTQYF. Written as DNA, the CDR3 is TGTGCCAGCTCACCTATATTAGCGGGGGGGCGGTGGGATACGCAGTATTTT.

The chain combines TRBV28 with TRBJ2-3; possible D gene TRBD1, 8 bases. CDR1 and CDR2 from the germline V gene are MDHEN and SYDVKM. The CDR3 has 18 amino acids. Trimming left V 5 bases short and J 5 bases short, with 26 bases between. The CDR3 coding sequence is TGTGCCAGCAGTCAGTACACCCCCCGGACAGGGAGGGAAGATACGCAGTATTTT. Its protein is CASSQYTPRTGREDTQYF.

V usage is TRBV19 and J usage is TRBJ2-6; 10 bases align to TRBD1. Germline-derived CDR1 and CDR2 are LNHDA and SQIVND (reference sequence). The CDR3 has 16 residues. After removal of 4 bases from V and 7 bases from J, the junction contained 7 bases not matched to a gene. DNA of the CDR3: TGTGCCAGTAGTAGGGGACAGGGGATGGGAGCCAACGTCCTGACTTTC. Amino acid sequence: CASSRGQGMGANVLTF.

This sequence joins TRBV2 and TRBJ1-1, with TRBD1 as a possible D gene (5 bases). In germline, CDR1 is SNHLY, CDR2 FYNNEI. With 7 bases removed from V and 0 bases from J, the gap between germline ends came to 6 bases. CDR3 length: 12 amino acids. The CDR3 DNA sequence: TGTGCCAGCACAGGGATGAACACTGAAGCTTTCTTT. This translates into CASTGMNTEAFF.

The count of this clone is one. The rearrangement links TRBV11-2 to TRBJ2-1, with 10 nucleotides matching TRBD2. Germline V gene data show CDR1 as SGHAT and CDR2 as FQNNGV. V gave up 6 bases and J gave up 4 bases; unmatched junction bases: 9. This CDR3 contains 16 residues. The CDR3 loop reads CASSYPGLASYNEQFF. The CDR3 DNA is TGTGCCAGCAGTTACCCGGGACTAGCGAGTTACAATGAGCAGTTCTTC.

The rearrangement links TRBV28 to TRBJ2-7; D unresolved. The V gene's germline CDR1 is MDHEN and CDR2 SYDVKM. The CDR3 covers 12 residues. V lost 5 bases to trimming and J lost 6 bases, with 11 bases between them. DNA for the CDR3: TGTGCCAGCAGTCAAAATGCAGGCGAGCAGTACTTC. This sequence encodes CASSQNAGEQYF. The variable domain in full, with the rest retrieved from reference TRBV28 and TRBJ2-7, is DVKVTQSSRYLVKRTGEKVFLECVQDMDHENMFWYRQDPGLGLRLIYFSYDVKMKEKGDIPEGYSVSREKKERFSLILESASTNQTSMYLCASSQNAGEQYFGPGTRLTVT.

CDR3 region: CASSDEGGEETQYF. For the CDR3, the DNA is TGTGCCAGCAGCGATGAGGGTGGTGAAGAGACCCAGTACTTC. The rearrangement links TRBV9 to TRBJ2-5; TRBD2 might be the D (5 bases). V was trimmed by 3 bases and J by 3 bases, leaving 12 bases between them. Germline V lookup: CDR1 SGDLS, CDR2 YYNGEE. This CDR3 spans 14 amino acids.

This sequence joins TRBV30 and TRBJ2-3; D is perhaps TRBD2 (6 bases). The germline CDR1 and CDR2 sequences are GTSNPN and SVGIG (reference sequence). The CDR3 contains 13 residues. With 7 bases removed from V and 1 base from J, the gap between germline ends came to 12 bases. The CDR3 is CALQKRGTDTQYF. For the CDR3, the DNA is TGTGCCTTGCAGAAGCGGGGCACAGATACGCAGTATTTT.

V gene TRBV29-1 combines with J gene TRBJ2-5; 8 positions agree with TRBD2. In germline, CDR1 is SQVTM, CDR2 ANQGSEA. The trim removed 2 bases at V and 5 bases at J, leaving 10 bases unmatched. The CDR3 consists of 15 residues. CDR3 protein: CSVERASGPGETQYF. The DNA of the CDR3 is TGCAGCGTTGAAAGGGCTAGCGGGCCGGGGGAGACCCAGTACTTC.

The CDR3 coding sequence is TGTGCCAGCAGTTACTCCCGGACAGTCGAGCAGTACTTC. Its protein is CASSYSRTVEQYF. The rearrangement joins TRBV6-2 or TRBV6-3 to TRBJ2-7, with a possible D match to TRBD1 (6 bases). Per germline, CDR1 MNHEY and CDR2 SVGEGT. This CDR3 is 13 amino acids long. Trimming left V 0 bases short and J 6 bases short, with 9 bases between.

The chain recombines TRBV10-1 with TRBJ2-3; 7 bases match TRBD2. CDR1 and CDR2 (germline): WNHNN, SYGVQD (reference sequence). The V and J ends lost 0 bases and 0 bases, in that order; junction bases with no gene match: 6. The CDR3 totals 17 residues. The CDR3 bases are TGCGCCAGCAGTGAGTCGATGGCTAGCGGTAGCACAGATACGCAGTATTTT. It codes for CASSESMASGSTDTQYF.

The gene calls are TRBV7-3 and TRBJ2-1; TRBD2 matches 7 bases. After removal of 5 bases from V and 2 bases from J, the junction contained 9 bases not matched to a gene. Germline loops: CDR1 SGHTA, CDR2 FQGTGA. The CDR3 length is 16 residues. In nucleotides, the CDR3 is TGTGCCAGCAGCCCCCTAGGTGCGGGGGCCTACAATGAGCAGTTCTTC. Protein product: CASSPLGAGAYNEQFF.